The rows below give T cell receptor beta chains drawn from one sample of a study of pediatric ulcerative colitis. Some clones are missing from TCRdb's copy, which holds only in-frame ones; the method was immunoSEQ multiplex PCR. The table shows 30,000 to 45,000 clones, with around four fifths occurring only once. Sequenced material: blood. The source is a girl between 5 and 17 years old with moderate ulcerative colitis. CDR3s include the opening cysteine and the closing phenylalanine or tryptophan.

V: TRBV6-5
J: TRBJ1-1
CDR3: CASSPQGGTEAFF

V: TRBV11-2
J: TRBJ1-1
CDR3: CASMRNTEAFF

V: TRBV25-1
J: TRBJ2-7
CDR3: CASSNWGLNYEQYF

V: TRBV7-7
J: TRBJ1-1
CDR3: CASSFFPNTEAFF

V: TRBV27
J: TRBJ1-2
CDR3: CASSSVGEVDGYTF

V: TRBV18
J: TRBJ2-2
CDR3: CASSPRSGANTGELFF

V: TRBV7-9
J: TRBJ1-2
CDR3: CASSLSGGYTF

V: TRBV27
J: TRBJ1-1
CDR3: CASSPSTQNTEAFF

V: TRBV25-1
J: TRBJ1-6
CDR3: CASSEYDSQNSPLHF

V: TRBV6-6
J: TRBJ1-2
CDR3: CASTTDRLNYGYTF

V: TRBV28
J: TRBJ2-5
CDR3: CASSSTTGGGETQYF

V: TRBV27
J: TRBJ2-7
CDR3: CASSLAGGAYEQYF

V: TRBV5-4
J: TRBJ1-3
CDR3: CASSLAGGVRSGNTIYF

V: TRBV6-1
J: TRBJ2-3
CDR3: CASTGQESTDTQYF

V: TRBV6-5
J: TRBJ2-7
CDR3: CASSFRTSAYEQYF

V: TRBV6-6
J: TRBJ2-7
CDR3: CASTSARDRFYF

V: TRBV6-5
J: TRBJ1-2
CDR3: CASSPNWTGKDGYTF

V: TRBV19
J: TRBJ2-5
CDR3: CASSMTGRETQYF

V: TRBV27
J: TRBJ1-5
CDR3: CASSLDHSNQPQHF

V: TRBV7-3
J: TRBJ2-2
CDR3: CASSYDRDTGELFF

V: TRBV15
J: TRBJ2-3
CDR3: CATSRPQSTDTQYF

V: TRBV5-4
J: TRBJ2-2
CDR3: CASSLTLAGGPTGELFF

V: TRBV27
J: TRBJ1-2
CDR3: CASSLSDGPKDGYTF

V: TRBV10-3
J: TRBJ2-1
CDR3: CAIRGINSYNEQFF

V: TRBV5-4
J: TRBJ2-2
CDR3: CASSSLAGTTGELFF

V: TRBV13
J: TRBJ1-2
CDR3: CASSVRGANYGYTF

V: TRBV18
J: TRBJ1-1
CDR3: CASSMTGNTEAFF

V: TRBV5-1
J: TRBJ2-5
CDR3: CASSTSGHQETQYF

V: TRBV28
J: TRBJ2-7
CDR3: CASSPPRPDAPSSYEQYF

V: TRBV7-2
J: TRBJ2-7
CDR3: CASSLSSLSDPYEQYF

V: TRBV13
J: TRBJ1-4
CDR3: CASSRSGHGLFF

V: TRBV7-2
J: TRBJ1-2
CDR3: CASSLGDLSSVGYTF

V: TRBV5-4
J: TRBJ1-1
CDR3: CASSLQGAEAFF

V: TRBV5-4
J: TRBJ1-1
CDR3: CASSLPGFTEAFF

V: TRBV7-9
J: TRBJ1-2
CDR3: CASSSDWAGRANYGYTF

V: TRBV28
J: TRBJ2-6
CDR3: CASRTTGSGANVLTF

V: TRBV4-1
J: TRBJ2-7
CDR3: CASSQGRPGQGTYEQYF

V: TRBV27
J: TRBJ1-2
CDR3: CASSLRGDGRGFYGYTF

V: TRBV6-1
J: TRBJ2-5
CDR3: CASTDQTLPGETQYF

V: TRBV6-6
J: TRBJ2-1
CDR3: CASSGLAGGYEQFF

V: TRBV2
J: TRBJ2-5
CDR3: CASTVEKRKTQYF

V: TRBV2
J: TRBJ2-7
CDR3: CASTNPMEGHEQYF

V: TRBV7-2
J: TRBJ1-2
CDR3: CASSSSPGTAHYGYTF

V: TRBV7-2
J: TRBJ2-3
CDR3: CASSLVVAGASFTDTQYF

V: TRBV4-1
J: TRBJ2-7
CDR3: CASSLGQGSFEQYF

V: TRBV6-5
J: TRBJ2-2
CDR3: CASSYSTGNTGELFF

V: TRBV7-2
J: TRBJ1-2
CDR3: CASSLVGPRANDGYTF

V: TRBV7-6
J: TRBJ2-1
CDR3: CASSRVRTSDNEQFF

V: TRBV7-9
J: TRBJ1-1
CDR3: CASRSTGTTNTEAFF

V: TRBV30
J: TRBJ1-2
CDR3: CAWSRIGTERGYTF

V: TRBV15
J: TRBJ1-4
CDR3: CATSGWDRGNEKLFF

V: TRBV29-1
J: TRBJ2-3
CDR3: CSVDRSTDTQYF

V: TRBV2
J: TRBJ1-2
CDR3: CASSGMTGTGGSGYTF

V: TRBV5-1
J: TRBJ1-2
CDR3: CASSPGQRDQGYTF